The table lists the clone carrying this T cell receptor (beta chain) with many counts. Its antigen remains unidentified. Each CDR3 protein gets one entry after TCRdb re-called the RT-PCR reads with MiXCR. This table holds some 480,000 distinct CDR3 sequences, approximately 10% found once. These data are taken from a study of response to subunit inactivated influenza vaccine. This CDR3 is built from 11 residues. With 5 bases removed from V and 9 bases from J, the gap between germline ends came to 13 bases. Germline lookup yields CDR1 DFQATT and CDR2 SNEGSKA (reference sequence). Study-wide findings and caveats: Authors suggested each seasonal flu vaccination may recruit only limited numbers of new T cells.

V gene TRBV20-1 combines with J gene TRBJ1-1; D perhaps matches TRBD1 (6 bases). The input for sequencing was PBMCs from blood, taken roughly 45 days after vaccination. The receptor was isolated from a man in his fifties who received an inactivated influenza vaccine. The CDR3 nucleotides read TGCAGTGCTCCGCATACAGGGAAAGCTTTCTTT. Amino acid sequence: CSAPHTGKAFF.